This TCR beta chain was identified during a study of blood T cell repertoires in COVID-19. Study-wide context: T cells, B-cell-depleted T cells, or PBMCs provided the cDNA or gDNA that served as material.

The CDR3 is 15 residues long. V lost 0 bases and J lost 4; bases outside the gene matches: 3. Germline CDR1 SGHTA, CDR2 FQGNSA. Some clones are missing from TCRdb's copy, which holds only in-frame ones; the method was immunoSEQ multiplex PCR. The sample records roughly 120,000 clones, roughly 90% being singletons. This chain uses TRBV7-2 with TRBJ2-3; 8 bases line up with TRBD2. The sample consisted of peripheral blood. This clonotype was sampled from a man aged 55 to 70 with COVID-19, enrolled during active disease. CDR3 protein: CASSLAGGRSDTQYF. The CDR3 nucleotides read TGTGCCAGCAGCTTAGCGGGCGGGAGGTCAGATACGCAGTATTTT.